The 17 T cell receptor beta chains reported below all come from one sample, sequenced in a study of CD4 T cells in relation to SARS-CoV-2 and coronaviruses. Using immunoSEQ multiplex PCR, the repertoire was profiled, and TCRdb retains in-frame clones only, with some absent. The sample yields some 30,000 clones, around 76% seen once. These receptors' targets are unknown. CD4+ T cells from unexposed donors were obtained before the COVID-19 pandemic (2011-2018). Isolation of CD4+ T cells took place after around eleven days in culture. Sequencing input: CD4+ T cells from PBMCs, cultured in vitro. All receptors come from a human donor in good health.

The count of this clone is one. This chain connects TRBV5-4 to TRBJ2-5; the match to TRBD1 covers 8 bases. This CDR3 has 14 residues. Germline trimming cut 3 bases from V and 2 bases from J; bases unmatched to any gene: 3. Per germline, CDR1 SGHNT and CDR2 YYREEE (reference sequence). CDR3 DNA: TGTGCCAGCAGCTCAGGGGGCCCACAAGAGACCCAGTACTTC. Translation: CASSSGGPQETQYF.

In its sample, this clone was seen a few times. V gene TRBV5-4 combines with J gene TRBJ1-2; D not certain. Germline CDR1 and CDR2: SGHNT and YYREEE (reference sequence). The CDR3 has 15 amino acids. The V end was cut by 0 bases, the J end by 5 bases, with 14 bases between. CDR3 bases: TGTGCCAGCAGCTTGGATGTGGGATTAGGGTATGGCTACACCTTC. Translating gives CASSLDVGLGYGYTF.

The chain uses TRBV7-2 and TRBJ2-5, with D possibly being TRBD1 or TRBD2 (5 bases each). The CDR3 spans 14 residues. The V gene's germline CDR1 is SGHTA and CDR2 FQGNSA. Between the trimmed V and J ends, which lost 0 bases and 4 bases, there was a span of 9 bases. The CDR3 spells CASSLAPGTETQYF. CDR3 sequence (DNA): TGTGCCAGCAGCTTAGCCCCAGGGACAGAGACCCAGTACTTC. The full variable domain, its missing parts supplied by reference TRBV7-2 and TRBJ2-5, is GAGVSQSPSNKVTEKGKDVELRCDPISGHTALYWYRQSLGQGLEFLIYFQGNSAPDKSGLPSDRFSAERTGGSVSTLTIQRTQQEDSAVYLCASSLAPGTETQYFGPGTRLLVL.

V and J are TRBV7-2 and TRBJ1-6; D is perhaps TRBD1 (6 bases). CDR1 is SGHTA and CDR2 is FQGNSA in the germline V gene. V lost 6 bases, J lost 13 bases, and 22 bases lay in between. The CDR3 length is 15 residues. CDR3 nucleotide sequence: TGTGCCAGCAGTGACGAGGGACATTCCGTATCTCCCCTCCACTTT. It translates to CASSDEGHSVSPLHF.

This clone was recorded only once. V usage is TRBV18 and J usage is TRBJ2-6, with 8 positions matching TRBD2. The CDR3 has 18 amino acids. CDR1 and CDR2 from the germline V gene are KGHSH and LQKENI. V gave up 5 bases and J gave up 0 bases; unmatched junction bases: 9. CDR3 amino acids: CASSSRTSPNSGANVLTF. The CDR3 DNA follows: TGTGCCAGCTCATCACGGACTAGCCCTAACTCTGGGGCCAACGTCCTGACTTTC.

The CDR3 protein is CSVEGTGADEQYF. The CDR3 bases are TGCAGCGTTGAAGGGACAGGGGCTGACGAGCAGTACTTC. The rearrangement links TRBV29-1 to TRBJ2-7; 9 bases match TRBD1. CDR3 length: 13 amino acids. Per germline, CDR1 SQVTM and CDR2 ANQGSEA. Trimming removed 1 base from V and 5 bases from J; junction bases left unmatched: 3.

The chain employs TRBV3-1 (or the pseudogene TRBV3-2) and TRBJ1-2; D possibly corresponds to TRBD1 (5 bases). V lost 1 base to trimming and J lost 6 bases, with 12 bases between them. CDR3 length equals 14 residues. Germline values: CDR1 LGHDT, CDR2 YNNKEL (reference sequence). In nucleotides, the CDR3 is TGTGCCAGCAGCCAAGGAGGCAGGGAGAATGGCTACACCTTC. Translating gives CASSQGGRENGYTF.

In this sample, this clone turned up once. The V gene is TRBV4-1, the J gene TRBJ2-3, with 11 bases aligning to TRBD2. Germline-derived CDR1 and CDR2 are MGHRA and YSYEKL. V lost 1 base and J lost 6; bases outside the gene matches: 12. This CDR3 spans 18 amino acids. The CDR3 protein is CASSQGGLAGGGFDTQYF. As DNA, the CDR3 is TGCGCCAGCAGCCAAGGAGGCCTAGCGGGAGGTGGATTTGATACGCAGTATTTT.

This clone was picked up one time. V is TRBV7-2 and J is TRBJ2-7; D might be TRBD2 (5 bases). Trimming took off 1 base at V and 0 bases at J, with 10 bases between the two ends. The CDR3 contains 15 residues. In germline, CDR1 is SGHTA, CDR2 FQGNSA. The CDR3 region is CASSLGGGGSYEQYF. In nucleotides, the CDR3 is TGTGCCAGCAGCTTAGGAGGCGGAGGCTCCTACGAGCAGTACTTC.

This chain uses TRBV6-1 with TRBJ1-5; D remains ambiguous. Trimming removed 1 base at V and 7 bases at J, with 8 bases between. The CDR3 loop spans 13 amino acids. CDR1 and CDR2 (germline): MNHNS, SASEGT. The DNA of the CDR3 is TGTGCCAGCAGTGAAGTAACTGGCCAGCCCCAGCATTTT. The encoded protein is CASSEVTGQPQHF.

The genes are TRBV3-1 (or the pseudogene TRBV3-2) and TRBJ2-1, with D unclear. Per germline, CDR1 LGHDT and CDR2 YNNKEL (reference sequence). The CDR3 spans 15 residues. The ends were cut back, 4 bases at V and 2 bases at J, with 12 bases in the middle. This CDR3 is CASSPGPDPYNEQFF. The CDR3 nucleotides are TGTGCCAGCAGCCCCGGGCCCGACCCCTACAATGAGCAGTTCTTC.

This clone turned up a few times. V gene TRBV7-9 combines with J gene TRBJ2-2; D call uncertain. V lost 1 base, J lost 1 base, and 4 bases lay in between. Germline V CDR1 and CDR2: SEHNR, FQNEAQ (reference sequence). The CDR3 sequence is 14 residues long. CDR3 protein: CASSLERNTGELFF. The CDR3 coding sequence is TGTGCCAGCAGCTTAGAACGGAACACCGGGGAGCTGTTTTTT.

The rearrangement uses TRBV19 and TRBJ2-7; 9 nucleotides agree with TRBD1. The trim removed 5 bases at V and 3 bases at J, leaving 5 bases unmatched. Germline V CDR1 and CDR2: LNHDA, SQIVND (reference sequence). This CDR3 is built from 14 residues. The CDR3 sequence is CASSHRGPHYEQYF. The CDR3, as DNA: TGTGCCAGTAGTCACAGGGGGCCGCACTACGAGCAGTACTTC.

CDR3 coding DNA: TGTGCCAGCAGTTTCAGGGATTTGCCTGGAAACACCATATATTTT. It translates to CASSFRDLPGNTIYF. V is TRBV6-5 and J is TRBJ1-3; D is possibly TRBD1 (5 bases). From germline, CDR1 is MNHEY and CDR2 SVGAGI. Trimming took 4 bases from V and 2 from J, leaving 12 bases between them. The CDR3 totals 15 residues.

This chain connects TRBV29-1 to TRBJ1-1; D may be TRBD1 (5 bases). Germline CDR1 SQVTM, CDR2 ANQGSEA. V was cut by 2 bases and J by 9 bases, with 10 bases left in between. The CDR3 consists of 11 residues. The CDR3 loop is CSVEIGAKAFF. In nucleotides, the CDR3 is TGCAGCGTTGAAATAGGGGCTAAAGCTTTCTTT.

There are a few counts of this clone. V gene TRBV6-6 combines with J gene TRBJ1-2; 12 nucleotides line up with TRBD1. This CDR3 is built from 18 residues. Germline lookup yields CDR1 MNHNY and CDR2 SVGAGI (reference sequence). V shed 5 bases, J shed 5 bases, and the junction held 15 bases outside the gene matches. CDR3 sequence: CASSPLWGQGALRYGYTF. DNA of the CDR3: TGTGCCAGCAGTCCCCTGTGGGGACAGGGGGCGTTGAGATATGGCTACACCTTC.

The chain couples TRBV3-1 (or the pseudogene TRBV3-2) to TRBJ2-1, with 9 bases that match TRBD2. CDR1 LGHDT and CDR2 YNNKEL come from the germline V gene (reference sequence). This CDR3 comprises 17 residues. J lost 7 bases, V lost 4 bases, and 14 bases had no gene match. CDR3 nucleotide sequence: TGTGCCAGCAGCCCCTTGGCCTCGAGCGGGAGGAGAAATGAGCAGTTCTTC. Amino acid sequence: CASSPLASSGRRNEQFF.